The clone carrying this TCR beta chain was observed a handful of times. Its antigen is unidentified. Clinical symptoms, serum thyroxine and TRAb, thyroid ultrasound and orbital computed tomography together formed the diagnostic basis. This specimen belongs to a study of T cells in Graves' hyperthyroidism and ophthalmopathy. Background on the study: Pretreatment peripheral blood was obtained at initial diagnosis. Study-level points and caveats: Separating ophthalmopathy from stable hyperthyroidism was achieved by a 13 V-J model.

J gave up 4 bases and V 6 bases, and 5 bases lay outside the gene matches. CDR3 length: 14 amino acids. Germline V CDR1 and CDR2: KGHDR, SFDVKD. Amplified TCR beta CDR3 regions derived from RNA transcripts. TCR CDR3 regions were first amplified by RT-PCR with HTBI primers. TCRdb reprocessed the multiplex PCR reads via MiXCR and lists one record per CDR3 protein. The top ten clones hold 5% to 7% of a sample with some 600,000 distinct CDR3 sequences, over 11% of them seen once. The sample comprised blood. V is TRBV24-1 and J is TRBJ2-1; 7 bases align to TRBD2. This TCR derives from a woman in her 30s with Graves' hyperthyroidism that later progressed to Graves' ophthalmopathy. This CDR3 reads CATSSSGNYNEQFF. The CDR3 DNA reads TGTGCCACCAGTTCGAGCGGGAATTACAATGAGCAGTTCTTC.